This entry lists 4 T cell receptor beta chains sequenced from one sample in a study of cytomegalovirus exposure and HLA in healthy donors. PCR primers comprised 60 Vbeta and 13 Jbeta primers. Repertoires were generated with immunoSEQ multiplex PCR, while TCRdb's copy carries only in-frame clones and drops some. The sample has around 180,000 clones, about four fifths seen once. Sequencing was performed on PBMCs. These receptors were collected from a man between 18 and 35 years old in good health and CMV-seronegative.

This clone has only a few counts. V gene TRBV7-2 combines with J gene TRBJ2-7; D uncertain. Trimming pared 1 base from V and 0 bases from J, leaving 10 bases between. The germline V gene has CDR1 SGHTA and CDR2 FQGNSA. This CDR3 has 15 residues. CDR3 in amino acids: CASSLDSFSSYEQYF. Written as DNA, the CDR3 is TGTGCCAGCAGCTTAGACTCTTTTAGCTCCTACGAGCAGTACTTC.

J is TRBJ1-1 and V is TRBV5-1, with unresolved D. The V gene lost 0 bases and the J gene lost 4 bases, with 13 bases spanning the gap. Per germline, CDR1 SGHRS and CDR2 YFSETQ. The CDR3 is 15 amino acids. Here the CDR3 reads CASSLGASEGTEAFF. The CDR3 DNA follows: TGCGCCAGCAGCTTGGGGGCGTCCGAGGGCACTGAAGCTTTCTTT.

The rearrangement joins TRBV19 to TRBJ1-2, with 9 bases fitting TRBD1. The CDR3 runs to 13 residues. The germline V gene encodes CDR1 LNHDA and CDR2 SQIVND (reference sequence). V trimming: 7 bases; J trimming: 6 bases; junction bases outside the gene matches: 6. CDR3 DNA sequence: TGTGCCAGTACCTTCCGACAGGGGGATGGCTACACCTTC. Amino acid sequence: CASTFRQGDGYTF. Variable domain in full (rest from reference TRBV19 and TRBJ1-2): DGGITQSPKYLFRKEGQNVTLSCEQNLNHDAMYWYRQDPGQGLRLIYYSQIVNDFQKGDIAEGYSVSREKKESFPLTVTSAQKNPTAFYLCASTFRQGDGYTFGSGTRLTVV.

The chain joins TRBV6-5 to TRBJ2-7, with 8 positions matching TRBD2. The CDR3 covers 15 residues. Trimming cost V 0 bases and J 3 bases; bases outside gene matches: 4. Germline V lookup: CDR1 MNHEY, CDR2 SVGAGI. The CDR3 is CASSYSSLAGYEQYF. The CDR3 coding sequence is TGTGCCAGCAGTTACTCGAGTCTAGCGGGCTACGAGCAGTACTTC.